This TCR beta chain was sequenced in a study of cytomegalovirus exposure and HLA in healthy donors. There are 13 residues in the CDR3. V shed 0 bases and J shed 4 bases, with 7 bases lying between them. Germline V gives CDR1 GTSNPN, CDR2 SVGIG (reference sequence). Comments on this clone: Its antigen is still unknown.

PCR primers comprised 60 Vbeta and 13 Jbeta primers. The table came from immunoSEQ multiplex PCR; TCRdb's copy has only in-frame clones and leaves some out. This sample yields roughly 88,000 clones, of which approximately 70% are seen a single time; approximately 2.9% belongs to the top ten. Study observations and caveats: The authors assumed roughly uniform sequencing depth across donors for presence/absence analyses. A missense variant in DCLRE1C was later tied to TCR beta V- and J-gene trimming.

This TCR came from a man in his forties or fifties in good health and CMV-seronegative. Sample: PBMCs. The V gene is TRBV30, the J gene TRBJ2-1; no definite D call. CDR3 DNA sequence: TGTGCCTGGAGTGTCGGAGAATACAATGAGCAGTTCTTC. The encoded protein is CAWSVGEYNEQFF.